These T cell receptor beta chains were read from a single sample in a study of response to subunit inactivated influenza vaccine. TCRdb passed the RT-PCR reads through MiXCR, listing each CDR3 protein once. The table shows 500,000 to 550,000 distinct CDR3 sequences, with 20% to 25% occurring only once. These data were also reused for a study on T cells expressing NK-cell markers.

The sample was CD4+ T cells sorted from PBMCs, taken 12 days after vaccination. The receptor set was obtained from a man aged 50-60 years who received an inactivated influenza vaccine. Each CDR3 is given with its conserved first and last residue. Fields, in order: clone size, CDR3 length, D gene, V gene, J gene, CDR3 protein, CDR3 DNA. D genes are given only for firm matches. Clone size, where shown, is once, few, many, or a class for clones that have expanded.

clone size: few; CDR3 length: 12; D gene: .; V gene: TRBV20-1; J gene: TRBJ1-4; CDR3 protein: CSASATDEKLFF; CDR3 DNA: TGCAGTGCTTCGGCGACAGATGAAAAACTGTTTTTT
clone size: medium-sized; CDR3 length: 14; D gene: .; V gene: TRBV4-2; J gene: TRBJ2-2; CDR3 protein: CASSQAYRTGELFF; CDR3 DNA: TGTGCCAGCAGCCAAGCCTATAGGACCGGGGAGCTGTTTTTT
clone size: .; CDR3 length: 14; D gene: .; V gene: TRBV5-5; J gene: TRBJ1-1; CDR3 protein: CASSLLTGLTEAFF; CDR3 DNA: TGTGCCAGCAGCCTACTAACAGGGCTCACTGAAGCTTTCTTT
clone size: few; CDR3 length: 14; D gene: .; V gene: TRBV14; J gene: TRBJ1-1; CDR3 protein: CASSPAWEGTEAFF; CDR3 DNA: TGTGCCAGCAGCCCAGCGTGGGAGGGCACTGAAGCTTTCTTT
clone size: .; CDR3 length: 15; D gene: TRBD1; V gene: TRBV5-6; J gene: TRBJ2-3; CDR3 protein: CASSGGQLSTDTQYF; CDR3 DNA: TGTGCCAGCAGCGGGGGACAGCTTAGCACAGATACGCAGTATTTT
clone size: .; CDR3 length: 14; D gene: .; V gene: TRBV20-1; J gene: TRBJ2-6; CDR3 protein: CSAKRGSGANVLTF; CDR3 DNA: TGCAGTGCAAAAAGAGGATCTGGGGCCAACGTCCTGACTTTC
clone size: .; CDR3 length: 14; D gene: TRBD1; V gene: TRBV20-1; J gene: TRBJ2-7; CDR3 protein: CSARGTGVSYEQYF; CDR3 DNA: TGCAGTGCTAGAGGGACAGGGGTGTCCTACGAGCAGTACTTC
clone size: .; CDR3 length: 14; D gene: .; V gene: TRBV3-1; J gene: TRBJ2-6; CDR3 protein: CASSPKAGANVLTF; CDR3 DNA: TGTGCCAGCAGCCCGAAGGCTGGGGCCAACGTCCTGACTTTC
clone size: few; CDR3 length: 13; D gene: .; V gene: TRBV20-1; J gene: TRBJ2-5; CDR3 protein: CSARTGEGETQYF; CDR3 DNA: TGCAGTGCAAGAACAGGGGAGGGGGAGACCCAGTACTTC
clone size: few; CDR3 length: 13; D gene: TRBD1; V gene: TRBV29-1; J gene: TRBJ2-7; CDR3 protein: CSVGQGMSNEQYF; CDR3 DNA: TGCAGCGTGGGACAGGGGATGTCCAACGAGCAGTACTTC
clone size: .; CDR3 length: 11; D gene: .; V gene: TRBV5-1; J gene: TRBJ2-5; CDR3 protein: CASREAETQYF; CDR3 DNA: TGCGCCAGCAGGGAGGCGGAGACCCAGTACTTC
clone size: once; CDR3 length: 14; D gene: .; V gene: TRBV4-3; J gene: TRBJ2-1; CDR3 protein: CASSQAGFYNEQFF; CDR3 DNA: TGCGCCAGCAGCCAAGCGGGTTTCTACAATGAGCAGTTCTTC
clone size: .; CDR3 length: 21; D gene: TRBD2; V gene: TRBV14; J gene: TRBJ2-3; CDR3 protein: CASSQPSGTSGRDQGTDTQYF; CDR3 DNA: TGTGCCAGCAGCCAACCTTCCGGGACTAGCGGGAGGGACCAAGGGACAGATACGCAGTATTTT
clone size: few; CDR3 length: 14; D gene: .; V gene: TRBV7-3; J gene: TRBJ2-3; CDR3 protein: CASSTGVFTDTQYF; CDR3 DNA: TGTGCCAGCAGCACGGGAGTTTTCACAGATACGCAGTATTTT
clone size: .; CDR3 length: 12; D gene: .; V gene: TRBV30; J gene: TRBJ2-5; CDR3 protein: CAWSVVQETQYF; CDR3 DNA: TGTGCCTGGAGCGTCGTTCAAGAGACCCAGTACTTC
clone size: few; CDR3 length: 16; D gene: TRBD1; V gene: TRBV18; J gene: TRBJ2-7; CDR3 protein: CASSPNEAGQGYEQYF; CDR3 DNA: TGTGCCAGCTCACCAAATGAAGCCGGACAGGGCTACGAGCAGTACTTC
clone size: few; CDR3 length: 13; D gene: TRBD1; V gene: TRBV12-3/TRBV12-4; J gene: TRBJ1-2; CDR3 protein: CASSPDRVAGYTF; CDR3 DNA: TGTGCCAGCAGCCCCGACAGGGTAGCTGGCTACACCTTC
clone size: few; CDR3 length: 18; D gene: TRBD2; V gene: TRBV9; J gene: TRBJ2-1; CDR3 protein: CASSARGASANLGNEQFF; CDR3 DNA: TGTGCCAGCAGCGCGCGGGGGGCTAGCGCGAACCTGGGTAATGAGCAGTTCTTC
clone size: .; CDR3 length: 14; D gene: .; V gene: TRBV7-8; J gene: TRBJ2-2; CDR3 protein: CASSPRTQRTELFF; CDR3 DNA: TGTGCCAGCAGCCCCCGGACTCAGCGCACGGAGCTGTTTTTT
clone size: many; CDR3 length: 13; D gene: .; V gene: TRBV6-2/TRBV6-3; J gene: TRBJ1-4; CDR3 protein: CASQRGSDEKLFF; CDR3 DNA: TGTGCCAGCCAACGGGGGTCGGATGAAAAACTGTTTTTT
clone size: few; CDR3 length: 14; D gene: .; V gene: TRBV5-1; J gene: TRBJ2-1; CDR3 protein: CAKSRGVKHNEQFF; CDR3 DNA: TGCGCCAAGAGCAGGGGGGTTAAACACAATGAGCAGTTCTTC
clone size: many; CDR3 length: 13; D gene: .; V gene: TRBV21-1; J gene: TRBJ2-7; CDR3 protein: CASFPRSVYEQYF; CDR3 DNA: TGTGCCAGTTTCCCGCGGTCTGTCTACGAGCAGTACTTC
clone size: few; CDR3 length: 14; D gene: .; V gene: TRBV7-2; J gene: TRBJ2-7; CDR3 protein: CASRNGRGSYEQYF; CDR3 DNA: TGTGCCAGCAGAAATGGACGGGGCTCCTACGAGCAGTACTTC
clone size: .; CDR3 length: 14; D gene: .; V gene: TRBV5-5; J gene: TRBJ1-5; CDR3 protein: CASSPVASNQPQHF; CDR3 DNA: TGTGCCAGCAGCCCGGTCGCAAGCAATCAGCCCCAGCATTTT
clone size: .; CDR3 length: 15; D gene: TRBD1; V gene: TRBV12-3/TRBV12-4; J gene: TRBJ1-6; CDR3 protein: CASFPGDRVNSPLHF; CDR3 DNA: TGTGCCAGCTTCCCCGGGGACAGGGTTAATTCACCCCTCCACTTT
clone size: few; CDR3 length: 15; D gene: .; V gene: TRBV18; J gene: TRBJ2-7; CDR3 protein: CASSESAGSSSEQYF; CDR3 DNA: TGTGCCAGCTCTGAGTCGGCAGGATCCTCTAGCGAGCAGTACTTC
clone size: few; CDR3 length: 13; D gene: .; V gene: TRBV10-3; J gene: TRBJ1-5; CDR3 protein: CAYSGISNQPQHF; CDR3 DNA: TGTGCCTATTCGGGGATTAGCAATCAGCCCCAGCATTTT
clone size: few; CDR3 length: 16; D gene: .; V gene: TRBV7-9; J gene: TRBJ1-2; CDR3 protein: CASSLDKPGIRYGYTF; CDR3 DNA: TGTGCCAGCAGCTTAGATAAACCTGGGATTCGGTATGGCTACACCTTC
clone size: .; CDR3 length: 15; D gene: .; V gene: TRBV9; J gene: TRBJ1-2; CDR3 protein: CASSVAGNLNYGYTF; CDR3 DNA: TGTGCCAGCAGCGTAGCGGGGAATCTGAACTATGGCTACACCTTC
clone size: few; CDR3 length: 15; D gene: TRBD2; V gene: TRBV7-8; J gene: TRBJ2-5; CDR3 protein: CASSLALRGEETQYF; CDR3 DNA: TGTGCCAGCAGCTTAGCCTTGCGGGGGGAAGAGACCCAGTACTTC
clone size: once; CDR3 length: 15; D gene: TRBD1; V gene: TRBV5-5; J gene: TRBJ2-7; CDR3 protein: CASMPSGTGYGEQYF; CDR3 DNA: TGTGCCAGCATGCCTTCCGGGACAGGGTATGGGGAGCAGTACTTC